The sequence of this TCR beta chain was determined in a study of cytomegalovirus exposure and HLA in healthy donors. Study background: The 95 to 150 validation repertoires and the 666 first-cohort repertoires shared a platform, a later analysis reported. Study-wide points: TCR clusters originating in the first cohort tended to co-occur in the 100 to 150 validation repertoires, according to a later analysis. Across donors, most TCRs were seen rarely, yet some public ones were widespread. The classifier reportedly diagnosed cytomegalovirus status with high specificity and sensitivity.

V lost 6 bases to trimming and J lost 7 bases; unmatched junction nucleotides: 14. The CDR3 is 16 residues long. CDR1 is SGHAT, CDR2 FQNNGV, per germline. Profiled with immunoSEQ multiplex PCR; TCRdb holds only in-frame clones, not every one. The table includes under 250,000 clones, roughly 84% detected once. To note about this clone: Its target is unknown.

The receptor's source is a woman aged 18-29 years in good health and CMV-seropositive. The sample comprised PBMCs. The V and J genes are TRBV11-2 and TRBJ2-7, with 11 bases identical to TRBD2. CDR3 nucleotide sequence: TGTGCCAGCAGGACAACTAGCGGGAGATCCACGGGGGAGCAGTACTTC. Its protein is CASRTTSGRSTGEQYF.